Listed below are T cell receptor beta chains from one sample, sequenced in a study of T cell repertoires in cytomegalovirus infection. A single record per CDR3 protein comes from TCRdb applying MiXCR to the reads. The sample carries about 230,000 distinct CDR3 sequences, about 23% recorded once. The sequenced sample consisted of CD8+ T cells from PBMCs. These TCRs come from a human donor in good health (CMV status not recorded). Some clones in this sample may be carry-over from other donors' samples. CDR3s include the opening cysteine and the closing phenylalanine or tryptophan. D genes are given only for firm matches. Not every row has a clone size; where given, it reads once, few, many or a size class.

J,V,size,D,CDR3,DNA
TRBJ2-7,TRBV7-9,many,TRBD2,CASSGSGGYFF,TGTGCCAGCAGCGGTAGCGGGGGGTACTTCTTC
TRBJ2-5,TRBV7-6,many,NA,CASSDPPRENQETQYF,TGTGCCAGCAGCGACCCACCCAGGGAGAACCAAGAGACCCAGTACTTC
TRBJ1-1,TRBV20-1,NA,NA,CSAFGLTEAFF,TGCAGTGCTTTTGGCCTGACTGAAGCTTTCTTT
TRBJ2-7,TRBV28,few,TRBD1,CASSLSTGVLSYEQYF,TGTGCCAGCAGTTTATCGACAGGGGTCTTATCCTACGAGCAGTACTTC
TRBJ1-2,TRBV6-5,NA,TRBD1,CASSSSGTGSADYGYTF,TGTGCCAGCAGTTCGAGCGGGACAGGTTCGGCGGACTATGGCTACACCTTC
TRBJ2-2,TRBV7-9,few,TRBD1,CASSRDRGDFGTGELFF,TGTGCCAGCAGCCGCGACAGGGGGGACTTTGGCACCGGGGAGCTGTTTTTT
TRBJ2-1,TRBV29-1,NA,NA,CSGWGNEQFF,TGCAGCGGGTGGGGGAATGAGCAGTTCTTC
TRBJ2-4,TRBV6-2/TRBV6-3,many,NA,CAKSGGGWSDF,TGTGCCAAGAGTGGGGGGGGCTGGTCGGACTTC
TRBJ1-2,TRBV7-9,NA,NA,CASSLANGGYDGYTF,TGTGCCAGCAGCTTAGCGAACGGAGGGTATGATGGCTACACCTTC
TRBJ2-1,TRBV19,NA,NA,CASKALEGHEQFF,TGTGCCAGTAAAGCACTAGAGGGGCATGAGCAGTTCTTC
TRBJ2-7,TRBV20-1,NA,NA,CSASQGPVPTNDEQYF,TGCAGTGCTTCCCAGGGGCCTGTTCCCACTAATGACGAGCAGTACTTC
TRBJ1-1,TRBV29-1,many,NA,CSVPMNTEAFF,TGCAGCGTTCCCATGAACACTGAAGCTTTCTTT
TRBJ2-3,TRBV29-1,NA,TRBD2,CSVGAGGPTDTQYF,TGCAGCGTTGGCGCGGGGGGGCCGACAGATACGCAGTATTTT
TRBJ2-7,TRBV5-6,many,NA,CASSSSGASDEQYF,TGTGCCAGCAGCTCGTCGGGGGCTTCTGATGAGCAGTACTTC
TRBJ1-2,TRBV29-1,few,NA,CSVEDLGTRGYTF,TGCAGCGTTGAAGATCTCGGCACTCGGGGCTACACCTTC
TRBJ2-5,TRBV6-2/TRBV6-3,once,TRBD2,CASSRFLAGRQETQYF,TGTGCCAGCAGTCGGTTTCTAGCGGGGAGACAAGAGACCCAGTACTTC
TRBJ1-5,TRBV6-2/TRBV6-3,few,NA,CASSSLAWNQPQHF,TGTGCCAGCAGTTCGCTAGCCTGGAATCAGCCCCAGCATTTT
TRBJ2-3,TRBV7-2,many,TRBD1,CASSFIDRVPFTDTQYF,TGTGCCAGCAGCTTTATCGACAGGGTTCCTTTTACAGATACGCAGTATTTT
TRBJ2-1,TRBV5-1,few,TRBD2,CASSPGLALEQFF,TGCGCCAGCAGCCCGGGACTAGCGTTAGAGCAGTTCTTC
TRBJ1-1,TRBV20-1,NA,NA,CSARDGDTEAFF,TGCAGTGCTAGAGATGGTGACACTGAAGCTTTCTTT
TRBJ2-7,TRBV28,NA,NA,CASGGMGSNEQYF,TGTGCCAGCGGAGGAATGGGCAGCAACGAGCAGTACTTC
TRBJ2-5,TRBV29-1,few,NA,CSAARLGRKETQYF,TGCAGCGCTGCCAGGCTAGGTAGAAAAGAGACCCAGTACTTC
TRBJ2-1,TRBV7-6,NA,NA,CATLIGVYNEQFF,TGTGCCACCCTTATTGGGGTCTACAATGAGCAGTTCTTC
TRBJ2-3,TRBV5-5,few,NA,CASFPAWGTDTQYF,TGTGCCAGCTTCCCGGCCTGGGGCACAGATACGCAGTATTTT
TRBJ2-1,TRBV6-6,few,TRBD2,CASSYSAGGPNNEQFF,TGTGCCAGCAGTTACTCTGCGGGGGGGCCAAACAATGAGCAGTTCTTC
TRBJ2-7,TRBV7-9,few,NA,CASSSGADSYEQYF,TGTGCCAGCAGCTCCGGGGCAGATTCCTACGAGCAGTACTTC
TRBJ2-1,TRBV7-3,NA,NA,CASSLNPVDRNEQFF,TGTGCCAGCAGCTTGAACCCCGTTGATAGAAATGAGCAGTTCTTC
TRBJ2-7,TRBV7-6,many,NA,CASSLGQSAGQLYEQYF,TGTGCCAGCAGCTTAGGCCAGTCGGCAGGGCAACTCTACGAGCAGTACTTC
TRBJ2-1,TRBV10-3,NA,NA,CAISESQGSTNEQFF,TGTGCCATCAGTGAGTCCCAGGGTTCTACAAATGAGCAGTTCTTC
TRBJ2-2,TRBV5-4,few,NA,CASSSYNTGELFF,TGTGCCAGCAGCTCCTACAACACCGGGGAGCTGTTTTTT
TRBJ2-1,TRBV7-6,many,NA,CASSRGGGLDPFF,TGTGCCAGCAGCCGAGGAGGGGGATTAGATCCGTTCTTC
TRBJ2-4,TRBV7-2,NA,NA,CASSLVTGWEYAF,TGTGCCAGCAGCTTAGTGACGGGGTGGGAATATGCCTTC
TRBJ2-1,TRBV28,once,NA,CGSSTTLAGWLDEQFF,TGTGGCAGCAGTACCACCCTCGCGGGGTGGTTAGATGAGCAGTTCTTC
TRBJ2-7,TRBV6-6,NA,NA,CASSYSIGLSKENEQYF,TGTGCCAGCAGTTACTCGATAGGCCTCTCGAAAGAAAACGAGCAGTACTTC
TRBJ2-1,TRBV5-1,NA,NA,CASSLEPNEQFF,TGCGCCAGCAGCTTGGAGCCGAATGAGCAGTTCTTC
TRBJ1-5,TRBV11-2,few,NA,CASSLSSGWPQHF,TGTGCCAGCAGCTTAAGTTCCGGATGGCCCCAGCATTTT
TRBJ2-7,TRBV6-6,NA,NA,CASSYSGAGPGEQYF,TGTGCCAGCAGTTACTCGGGGGCAGGGCCGGGAGAGCAGTACTTC
TRBJ2-3,TRBV28,NA,NA,CASTGLPNTQYF,TGTGCCAGCACCGGACTACCGAATACGCAGTATTTT
TRBJ2-7,TRBV4-1,few,TRBD2,CASSQDLSGAPYEQYF,TGCGCCAGCAGCCAAGATCTGAGCGGGGCCCCCTACGAGCAGTACTTC
TRBJ2-3,TRBV28,NA,NA,CASSPTKSATDTQYF,TGTGCCAGCAGTCCCACCAAAAGTGCGACAGATACGCAGTATTTT
TRBJ2-7,TRBV12-3/TRBV12-4,NA,NA,CASSLRVYEQYF,TGTGCCAGCAGTTTACGAGTCTACGAGCAGTACTTC
TRBJ2-5,TRBV18,many,NA,CASSPYRAQETQYF,TGTGCCAGCTCACCATACAGGGCTCAAGAGACCCAGTACTTC
TRBJ2-7,TRBV11-2,few,TRBD2,CASSLPTSASGWEQYF,TGTGCCAGCAGCTTACCCACTAGCGCGTCCGGGTGGGAGCAGTACTTC
TRBJ2-3,TRBV4-1,NA,NA,CASSQAAFSTDTQYF,TGCGCCAGCAGCCAAGCGGCTTTTAGCACAGATACGCAGTATTTT
TRBJ1-3,TRBV2,NA,NA,CASGGGTDSGNTIYF,TGTGCCAGCGGAGGGGGGACCGACTCTGGAAACACCATATATTTT
TRBJ1-2,TRBV5-5,NA,NA,CASSPWGSGGDYGYTF,TGTGCCAGCAGCCCATGGGGTTCGGGGGGAGACTATGGCTACACCTTC
TRBJ1-1,TRBV29-1,NA,NA,CSVVSWAAEAFF,TGCAGCGTTGTGTCCTGGGCGGCTGAAGCTTTCTTT
TRBJ1-5,TRBV2,few,TRBD1,CASSGGQGVDQPQHF,TGTGCCAGCAGTGGGGGACAGGGAGTAGATCAGCCCCAGCATTTT
TRBJ2-3,TRBV7-2,many,NA,CASSLIVFDTQYF,TGTGCCAGCAGCCTCATCGTTTTCGATACGCAGTATTTT
TRBJ1-1,TRBV27,few,NA,CASSFQRGTEAFF,TGTGCCAGCAGTTTCCAGAGGGGGACTGAAGCTTTCTTT
TRBJ2-5,TRBV7-2,many,NA,CASSLVGSMETQYF,TGTGCCAGCAGCTTAGTAGGGTCTATGGAGACCCAGTACTTC
TRBJ2-2,TRBV24-1,NA,NA,CATSDLRENTGELFF,TGTGCCACCAGTGATTTGAGGGAGAACACCGGGGAGCTGTTTTTT
TRBJ2-2,TRBV5-1,few,TRBD1,CASSFTDRGLTGELFF,TGCGCCAGCAGCTTTACGGACAGGGGGCTAACCGGGGAGCTGTTTTTT
TRBJ1-2,TRBV14,NA,TRBD1,CASSPTGESYGYTF,TGTGCCAGCAGCCCGACAGGGGAGAGCTATGGCTACACCTTC
TRBJ2-7,TRBV6-1,many,NA,CASRSLGYEQYF,TGTGCCAGCAGGTCTCTGGGCTACGAGCAGTACTTC
TRBJ1-1,TRBV11-1,NA,NA,CASSLRLGGTEAFF,TGTGCCAGCAGCCTCAGACTAGGAGGCACTGAAGCTTTCTTT
TRBJ1-2,TRBV6-2/TRBV6-3,NA,NA,CASSYSFVPNYGYTF,TGTGCCAGCAGTTACTCGTTCGTCCCTAACTATGGCTACACCTTC
TRBJ2-1,TRBV7-6,many,TRBD2,CASSLGLAGAYNEQFF,TGTGCCAGCAGCCTAGGACTAGCGGGGGCATACAATGAGCAGTTCTTC
TRBJ2-3,TRBV14,NA,TRBD2,CASSQEERGGPDTQYF,TGTGCCAGCAGCCAAGAGGAACGGGGGGGCCCAGATACGCAGTATTTT
TRBJ1-5,TRBV7-6,NA,NA,CASSPSRGSGNQPQHF,TGTGCCAGCAGCCCTAGCAGGGGCTCAGGCAATCAGCCCCAGCATTTT